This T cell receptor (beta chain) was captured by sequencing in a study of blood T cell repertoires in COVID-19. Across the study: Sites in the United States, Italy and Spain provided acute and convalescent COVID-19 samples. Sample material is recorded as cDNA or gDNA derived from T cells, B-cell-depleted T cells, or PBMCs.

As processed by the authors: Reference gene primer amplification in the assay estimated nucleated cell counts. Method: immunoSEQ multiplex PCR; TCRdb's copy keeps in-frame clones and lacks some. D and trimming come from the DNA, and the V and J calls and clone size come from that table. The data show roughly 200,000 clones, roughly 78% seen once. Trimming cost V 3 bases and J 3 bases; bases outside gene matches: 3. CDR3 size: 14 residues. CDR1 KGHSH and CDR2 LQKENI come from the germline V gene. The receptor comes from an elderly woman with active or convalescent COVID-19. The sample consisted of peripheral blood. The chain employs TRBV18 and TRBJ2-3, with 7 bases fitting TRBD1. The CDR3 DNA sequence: TGTGCCAGCTCACCCAAACAGGGGACAGATACGCAGTATTTT. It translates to CASSPKQGTDTQYF.